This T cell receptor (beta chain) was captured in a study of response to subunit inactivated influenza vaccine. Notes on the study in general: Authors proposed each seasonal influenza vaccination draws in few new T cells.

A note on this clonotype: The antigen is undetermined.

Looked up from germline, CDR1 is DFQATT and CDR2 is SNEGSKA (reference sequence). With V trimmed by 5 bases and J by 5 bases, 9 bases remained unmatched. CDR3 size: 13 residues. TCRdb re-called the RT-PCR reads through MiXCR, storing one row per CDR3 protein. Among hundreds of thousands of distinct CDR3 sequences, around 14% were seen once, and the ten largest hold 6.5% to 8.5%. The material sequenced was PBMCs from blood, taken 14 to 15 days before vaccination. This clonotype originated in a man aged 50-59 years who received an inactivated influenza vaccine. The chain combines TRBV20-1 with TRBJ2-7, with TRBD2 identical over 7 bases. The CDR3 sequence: CSARSGVTNEQYF. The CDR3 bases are TGCAGTGCTCGCAGCGGGGTGACTAACGAGCAGTACTTC.